This passage covers 12 T cell receptor beta chains from one sample sequenced in a study of beta chain features in type 1 diabetes. The authors reverse transcribed all of the isolated RNA, so sequencing captured expressed TCRB transcripts. Here immunoSEQ multiplex PCR was the method, and the copy in TCRdb shows in-frame clones only, minus some. The sample contains around 300,000 clones, 7% to 9% of which appear only once. The material sequenced was central memory CD4+ T cells from blood. These receptors came from a woman between 18 and 30 years old in good health.

This clone was seen a handful of times. J is TRBJ1-2 and V is TRBV27, with TRBD1 as a possible D gene (5 bases). Germline CDR1 MNHEY, CDR2 SMNVEV (reference sequence). CDR3 length equals 13 residues. V was clipped by 5 bases and J by 8 bases, with 15 bases between them. The DNA of the CDR3 is TGTGCCAGCAGTCTTAACGGGGCGCGGGGCTACACCTTC. Protein sequence: CASSLNGARGYTF.

The genes are TRBV19 and TRBJ2-5; D is perhaps TRBD2 (5 bases). The CDR3 runs to 13 residues. Germline loops: CDR1 LNHDA, CDR2 SQIVND (reference sequence). Between the trimmed V and J ends, which lost 6 bases and 4 bases, there was a span of 12 bases. CDR3 bases: TGTGCCAGTAGCCGACTAAGTGGAGAGACCCAGTACTTC. Translation: CASSRLSGETQYF.

This clone was found a few times. The chain combines TRBV7-2 with TRBJ1-2; D is undetermined. Germline lookup yields CDR1 SGHTA and CDR2 FQGNSA. Trimming removed 10 bases at V and 4 bases at J, with 16 bases between. The CDR3 runs to 13 residues. The CDR3, as DNA: TGTGCCACCGCGGCGGGAGCCTTCTATGGCTACACCTTC. Amino acid sequence: CATAAGAFYGYTF. Supplemented by reference TRBV7-2 and TRBJ1-2, the full variable domain reads GAGVSQSPSNKVTEKGKDVELRCDPISGHTALYWYRQSLGQGLEFLIYFQGNSAPDKSGLPSDRFSAERTGGSVSTLTIQRTQQEDSAVYLCATAAGAFYGYTFGSGTRLTVV.

For this clone: Other nucleotide sequences in the sample specify the same CDR3. The V gene is TRBV11-2, the J gene TRBJ2-3; 7 positions match TRBD1. V gave up 1 base and J gave up 1 base; unmatched junction bases: 2. Germline assignment: CDR1 SGHAT and CDR2 FQNNGV. The CDR3 consists of 15 residues. CDR3: CASSLGQGRTDTQYF. CDR3 nucleotide sequence: TGTGCCAGCAGCTTAGGACAGGGTCGCACAGATACGCAGTATTTT.

V is TRBV19 and J is TRBJ1-1; D gene uncertain. V was pared by 3 bases and J by 1 base, with 6 bases between. The CDR3 is 13 residues long. The germline V gene has CDR1 LNHDA and CDR2 SQIVND (reference sequence). The CDR3, as DNA: TGTGCCAGTAGTATTCAGAAGAACACTGAAGCTTTCTTT. Translated: CASSIQKNTEAFF.

This clone showed up just a few times. V is TRBV4-3 and J is TRBJ2-5; 8 positions match TRBD1. The CDR3 consists of 14 residues. Looked up from germline, CDR1 is LGHNA and CDR2 is YSLEER. The trim removed 3 bases at V and 2 bases at J, leaving 2 bases unmatched. The CDR3 DNA sequence: TGCGCCAGCAGCCATCGGACAGGGCAAGAGACCCAGTACTTC. This translates into CASSHRTGQETQYF.

This sequence joins TRBV4-2 and TRBJ2-6, with TRBD1 matching over 7 bases. The junction had 9 bases not matched to a gene; V was cut back by 4 bases and J by 0 bases. The CDR3 totals 18 residues. The V gene's germline CDR1 is LGHNA and CDR2 YNFKEQ. The CDR3 bases are TGTGCCAGCAGCCCGAGGGGGCGAACCGGCTCTGGGGCCAACGTCCTGACTTTC. This sequence encodes CASSPRGRTGSGANVLTF.

This clone was counted a few times. The chain combines TRBV30 with TRBJ2-3, with D unresolved. CDR1 GTSNPN and CDR2 SVGIG come from the germline V gene (reference sequence). The CDR3 loop spans 9 amino acids. Trimming cost V 3 bases and J 5 bases, with 0 bases left between them. CDR3 DNA sequence: TGTGCCTGGAGAGATACGCAGTATTTT. Protein sequence: CAWRDTQYF.

This clone was recorded a few times. The chain has TRBV20-1 and TRBJ1-1, with D unresolved. CDR1 and CDR2 from the germline V gene are DFQATT and SNEGSKA (reference sequence). The V end lost 6 bases, the J end lost 0 bases, and 5 bases lay between the germline ends. This CDR3 has 11 residues. The CDR3 sequence: CSAYVNTEAFF. CDR3 DNA sequence: TGCAGTGCGTACGTGAACACTGAAGCTTTCTTT.

This chain connects TRBV5-6 to TRBJ1-4, with 9 bases identical to TRBD1. The V gene's germline CDR1 is SGHDT and CDR2 YYEEEE. V gave up 3 bases and J gave up 3 bases; unmatched junction bases: 3. This CDR3 has 15 residues. The CDR3 DNA follows: TGTGCCAGCAGCTCACAGGGGGCGCCTAATGAAAAACTGTTTTTT. It yields the protein CASSSQGAPNEKLFF.

The genes are TRBV18 and TRBJ2-5; a possible D gene is TRBD1 (5 bases). Germline V gene data show CDR1 as KGHSH and CDR2 as LQKENI. V was pared by 3 bases and J by 5 bases, with 13 bases between. CDR3 length: 14 amino acids. As DNA, the CDR3 is TGTGCCAGCTCACCTCCAGGGTTTTGGGAGACCCAGTACTTC. This codes for CASSPPGFWETQYF.

This clone turned up a few times. The chain carries TRBV6-6 and TRBJ2-6, with 8 nucleotides matching TRBD1. In germline, CDR1 is MNHNY, CDR2 SVGAGI (reference sequence). J was trimmed by 0 bases and V by 5 bases; bases with no gene match: 3. The CDR3 loop spans 16 amino acids. The CDR3 DNA reads as TGTGCCAGCAGTAGGACAGGGAGCTCTGGGGCCAACGTCCTGACTTTC. Amino acids: CASSRTGSSGANVLTF.